This T cell receptor beta chain was profiled in a study of early T cells in non-severe SARS-CoV-2 infection. As for the study in general: Chains stayed unpaired after sequencing of bulk RNA from unsorted whole blood.

The sample holds many counts of this clonotype. Its antigen remains unknown. CDR3 length: 18 residues. Trimming left V 2 bases short and J 5 bases short, with 21 bases between. Germline V gene data show CDR1 as MNHNS and CDR2 as SASEGT. General study findings and limits: There was a bias toward anti-spike CD8 responses in VDJdb matching, which missed private and CD4 specificities.

The protocol attached unique molecular identifiers to individual cDNA molecules. Each CDR3 protein is one row after TCRdb ran MiXCR on the 5' RACE reads. The table includes under 35,000 distinct CDR3 sequences, roughly 6.6% detected once. This receptor was taken from an adult who was a healthcare worker with PCR-confirmed SARS-CoV-2 infection or an uninfected control (not recorded which). This rearrangement joins TRBV6-1 to TRBJ1-4; D is unresolved. Sequencing was carried out using whole blood. The CDR3 nucleotides are TGTGCCAGCAGTGAAAGGCTGAGGAAAGGAGTAGGGAATGAAAAACTGTTTTTT. This gives the protein CASSERLRKGVGNEKLFF.